This T cell receptor (beta chain) emerged from a study of cytomegalovirus exposure and HLA in healthy donors. Study overall: Around 77 million unique TCRs from HLA-typed donors made up an early data release.

PCR employed 60 Vbeta and 13 Jbeta primers. The table came from immunoSEQ multiplex PCR; TCRdb's copy has only in-frame clones and leaves some out. Among around 190,000 clones listed, approximately 86% were seen once. From germline, CDR1 is SGDLS and CDR2 YYNGEE. V was cut by 0 bases and J by 5 bases, with 14 bases left in between. The length of the CDR3 is 15 residues. Comments on this clone: Its antigen remains unknown.

Findings of the study overall: Immune exposure data for these donors was limited to CMV serostatus. Most CMV-associated TCR beta chains were later found to appear HLA-restricted.

The study sampled nominally healthy donors, though unrecorded immune exposures were likely. This TCR was sampled from a woman aged 18 to 35 in good health and CMV-seronegative. The sample consisted of PBMCs. J is TRBJ2-5 and V is TRBV9; D might be TRBD2 (7 bases). The CDR3 protein is CASSVDQGRGETQYF. The CDR3 coding sequence is TGTGCCAGCAGCGTAGATCAAGGGAGGGGGGAGACCCAGTACTTC.